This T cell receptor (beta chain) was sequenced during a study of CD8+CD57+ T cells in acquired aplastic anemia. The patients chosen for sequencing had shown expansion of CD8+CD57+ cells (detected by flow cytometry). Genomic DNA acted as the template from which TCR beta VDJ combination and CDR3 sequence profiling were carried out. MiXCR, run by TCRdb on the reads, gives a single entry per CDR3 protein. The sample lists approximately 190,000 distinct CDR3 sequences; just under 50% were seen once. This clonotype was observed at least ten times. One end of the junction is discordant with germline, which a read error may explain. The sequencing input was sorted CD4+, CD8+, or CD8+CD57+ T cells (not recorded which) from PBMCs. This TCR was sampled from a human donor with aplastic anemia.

For the CDR3, the DNA is TGTGCCAGCACCCGACAGGAGATCTACCATGAGCAGTTCTTC. This gives the protein CASTRQEIYHEQFF. The gene calls are TRBV6-1 and TRBJ2-1, with TRBD1 as a possible D gene (6 bases). CDR3 length: 14 amino acids. Germline loops: CDR1 MNHNS, CDR2 SASEGT.